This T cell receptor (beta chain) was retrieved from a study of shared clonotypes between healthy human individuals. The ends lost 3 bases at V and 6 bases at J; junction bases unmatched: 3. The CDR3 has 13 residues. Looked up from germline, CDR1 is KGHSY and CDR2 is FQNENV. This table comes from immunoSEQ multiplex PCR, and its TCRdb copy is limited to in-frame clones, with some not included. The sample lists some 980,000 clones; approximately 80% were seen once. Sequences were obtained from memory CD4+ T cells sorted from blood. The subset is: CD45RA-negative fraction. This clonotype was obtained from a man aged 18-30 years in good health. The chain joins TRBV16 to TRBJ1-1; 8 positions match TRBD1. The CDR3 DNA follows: TGTGCCAGCAGCCAGGGGACAGGCCCTGAAGCTTTCTTT. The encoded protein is CASSQGTGPEAFF.